Below, 2 T cell receptor beta chains from the same sample are listed, as sequenced in a study of vaccination effects on CD4 cells after COVID-19. At the end of 9 to 11 days of culture, CD4+ T cells were isolated. Libraries were prepared by immunoSEQ multiplex PCR; TCRdb keeps only in-frame clonotypes and omits some of them. The sample has around 56,000 clones; about 74% are singletons. Which antigens these TCRs recognize remains unknown. This specimen consisted of CD4+ T cells from PBMCs cultured without peptide, obtained before COVID-19 vaccination. The receptors derive from a human donor who received a COVID-19 vaccine.

This clone was counted only a few times. The J gene is TRBJ1-1, the V gene TRBV5-1, with D tentatively TRBD1 (5 bases). The CDR3 is made up of 14 amino acids. V lost 1 base, J lost 4 bases, and 11 bases lay in between. The germline V gene encodes CDR1 SGHRS and CDR2 YFSETQ. The CDR3 DNA sequence: TGCGCCAGCAGCTTGAGTGTGGGGCCCACTGAAGCTTTCTTT. It codes for CASSLSVGPTEAFF.

V usage is TRBV2 and J usage is TRBJ1-6, with D unresolved. Trimming took off 7 bases at V and 7 bases at J, with 11 bases between the two ends. Germline V gene lookup returns CDR1 SNHLY and CDR2 FYNNEI. This CDR3 region has 13 residues. This chain's CDR3 is CASKAETNSPLHF. CDR3 in DNA: TGTGCCAGCAAGGCAGAAACCAATTCACCCCTCCACTTT.